The clone carrying this T cell receptor beta chain was seen repeatedly, ten times or more. The data originate from a study of molecular identifiers for immune sequencing clone quantification. TCRdb itself ran the PCR reads through MiXCR, one entry per CDR3 protein. The table has about 510,000 distinct CDR3 sequences, about 21% seen once; the top ten hold under 0.85%. Naive CD8 T cells, phenotype CD8+CD4-CCR7+CD45RA+, were sorted. Between the trimmed V and J ends, which lost 4 bases and 3 bases, there was a span of 10 bases. CDR3 length: 14 residues. The specimen was naive CD8+ T cells from blood, with Jurkat cell RNA spiked in. Subset indicated: FACS-sorted CD8+CD4-CCR7+CD45RA+ naive T cells. The chain employs TRBV12-3 or TRBV12-4 and TRBJ1-3; no firm D call. This receptor was taken from a human donor in good health. Some libraries in this study had Jurkat cell RNA spiked in. CDR3 coding DNA: TGTGCCAGCAGTTCCAAATGGGTTGGAAACACCATATATTTT. It encodes CASSSKWVGNTIYF.